This T cell receptor beta chain appears in the sequencing data of a study of T cell responses to AZD1222 COVID-19 vaccine (dated by TCRdb to about 2021). Some background on the complete study: TCR sequencing covered fewer than 250 trial participants: some 210 given two doses of AZD1222 and 26 given two doses of MenACWY control vaccine. Trial participants were enrolled by age into 18-55, 56-69 and 70-plus year subgroups, with around 150, 28 and 57 TCR-sequenced participants respectively. General conclusions and limits of the study: Conclusions about previously exposed vaccinees are limited, since just 5 to 7 AZD1222 recipients were seropositive for SARS-CoV-2 at baseline. Because no day 14 peak-response samples were available, the repertoires could be characterized only after the peak T cell response. The 56-69-year group was small, and its depth increase did not reach significance, likely because of low power. Epitopes outside the regions mutated in the B.1.351 and B.1.1.7 variants were reportedly recognized by nearly half of the unique spike-specific TCRs. Participants were mostly white British and included more females than males, and it was suggested by the authors that clonal diversity may have been underestimated. After two AZD1222 doses, spike-specific TCR breadth and depth were significantly higher than at day 0 and than in MenACWY recipients. The whole spike protein was spanned by vaccine-associated CD4 TCRs, and dominant responses were seen in regions 160-218 and 743-854.

The CDR3 regions of human TCRbeta chains were analyzed by immunosequencing. Per the original workflow: Repertoire TCRs were matched against a reference library of SARS-CoV-2-specific TCRs generated with the MIRA antigen-specificity platform. Breadth was defined as the fraction of unique TCRs that were SARS-CoV-2-associated, and depth was defined as the fraction of total T cells that were SARS-CoV-2-associated. Using the MIRA data, each spike-specific TCR was assigned both to the spike region to which the TCR was reactive and to a CD4 or CD8 class. Log10-transformed breadth and depth values were compared by one-way ANOVA with Sidak's multiple comparisons tests. TCRdb mirrors the immuneACCESS table, restricted to in-frame sequences. Some clones are absent from its copies; in checked studies, under half trace to an unresolved V gene, and the reason for the others is unknown. D and trimming were read from the DNA, whereas the V and J calls and clone size are those reported in that table. The sample contains around 130,000 clones, 80% to 95% of them found a single time. 3.5% to 4.5% of the sample is in the top ten clones.

The CDR3 runs 13 amino acids, cysteine and phenylalanine included. The sequence is cut down to CDR3 DNA, 39 bases in frame from base 1. Deletion took 10 bases off V and 4 bases off J, with a span of 16 bases between the germline ends. CDR1 and CDR2 are drawn from the germline V gene (reference sequence): LNHDA, SQIVND. The intended sense of this specimen's time point label: about 28 days (+/-7) after the second vaccine dose. Sample treatment or condition, as interpreted from the label and publication: meningococcal conjugate vaccine given as trial control. Vaccinee samples came from UK trials COV001 and COV002, including a single-blind randomized controlled phase 2/3 trial of AZD1222 (ChAdOx1 nCoV-19) in healthy adults. For TCRbeta chain sequencing, PBMC samples from trial participants were taken at day 0 and at day 28 after the second dose. To note about this clone: The target of this receptor is not known. No quality values exist for individual bases; no much larger clone is one base distant.

The input for sequencing was peripheral blood, taken 28 days after the second dose of the MenACWY control vaccine. The receptor was derived from an adult who received the MenACWY meningococcal vaccine as a control. The chain employs TRBV19 and TRBJ2-5; the D gene lacks a confident call. The DNA reads as follows: TGTGCCACCTCCCGGGTCCTTCGAGAGACCCAGTACTTC. The translation is CATSRVLRETQYF.